Each of the 29 T cell receptor beta chains below was sequenced from the same sample in a study of blood T cell repertoires in COVID-19. This table comes from immunoSEQ multiplex PCR, and its TCRdb copy is limited to in-frame clones, with some not included. There are tens of thousands of clones in the sample; 88% occur only once, and approximately 45% lies in the top ten. Sequencing was carried out using peripheral blood. All receptors come from a human donor in a cohort sampled during active COVID-19.

This clone was seen a handful of times. The gene calls are TRBV18 and TRBJ1-1; D is perhaps TRBD1 (6 bases). The CDR3 totals 12 residues. CDR1 and CDR2 from the germline V gene are KGHSH and LQKENI. V lost 2 bases to trimming and J lost 7 bases, with 8 bases between them. CDR3 amino acids: CASSPGTNEAFF. The CDR3 nucleotides are TGTGCCAGCTCACCAGGGACAAATGAAGCTTTCTTT.

V gene TRBV5-5 combines with J gene TRBJ2-7; 10 bases agree with TRBD2. The CDR3 is made up of 16 amino acids. Germline loops: CDR1 SGHKS, CDR2 YYEKEE (reference sequence). Trimming removed 4 bases from V and 7 bases from J; junction bases left unmatched: 14. DNA for the CDR3: TGTGCCAGCAGCCCCCTCATAGCGGGGGGTCAGGGGGAGCAGTACTTC. Its translation: CASSPLIAGGQGEQYF.

The chain uses TRBV7-8 and TRBJ2-3; 8 bases are a match to TRBD2. The V and J ends lost 0 bases and 3 bases, in that order; junction bases with no gene match: 5. The CDR3 is 16 residues long. Germline CDR1 reads SGHVS; CDR2 reads FQNEAQ. CDR3 residues: CASSLASSGSTDTQYF. The CDR3 bases are TGTGCCAGCAGCTTAGCGTCCAGCGGGAGTACAGATACGCAGTATTTT.

The chain couples TRBV28 to TRBJ2-6, with 13 bases that match TRBD2. Trimming cost V 2 bases and J 2 bases; bases outside gene matches: 9. Germline V lookup: CDR1 MDHEN, CDR2 SYDVKM. This CDR3 contains 20 residues. The CDR3 coding sequence is TGTGCCAGCAGTTTAACAGTTCTGGGACTAGCGGGAACTGGGGCCAACGTCCTGACTTTC. Amino acid sequence: CASSLTVLGLAGTGANVLTF.

The V and J genes are TRBV9 and TRBJ2-1; a possible D gene is TRBD2 (5 bases). V dropped 5 bases and J dropped 1 base, with 13 bases sitting between them. The V gene's germline CDR1 is SGDLS and CDR2 YYNGEE. There are 15 residues in the CDR3. In DNA form, the CDR3 reads TGTGCCAGCAGTGAAACCGCGGGTTCCTACAATGAGCAGTTCTTC. It yields the protein CASSETAGSYNEQFF.

The V call is TRBV2, the J call TRBJ2-3; the match to TRBD2 covers 11 bases. CDR3 length equals 14 residues. With 6 bases clipped from V and 3 bases from J, the junction kept 2 bases outside the gene matches. Germline V gene sequence: CDR1 SNHLY, CDR2 FYNNEI. The DNA for the CDR3 is TGTGCCAGCAGGAGGACTAGCGGGACAGATACGCAGTATTTT. Its translation: CASRRTSGTDTQYF.

V is TRBV29-1 and J is TRBJ2-3; maybe TRBD2 (6 bases). The CDR3 sequence is 15 residues long. The V and J ends lost 4 bases and 0 bases respectively, with 14 bases between them. The V gene's germline CDR1 is SQVTM and CDR2 ANQGSEA. The CDR3 DNA reads as TGCAGCGTTGGCCCCGGGGCGGGGAGCACAGATACGCAGTATTTT. Translated, it gives CSVGPGAGSTDTQYF.

The rearrangement joins TRBV6-5 to TRBJ2-5; weak D call: TRBD2 (6 bases). Trimming took 8 bases from V and 1 from J, leaving 14 bases between them. This CDR3 spans 14 amino acids. The germline CDR1 and CDR2 sequences are MNHEY and SVGAGI. The CDR3 DNA reads as TGTGCCAGCGGAGCTCAGACTAGCCAAGAGACCCAGTACTTC. Protein: CASGAQTSQETQYF.

V is TRBV25-1 and J is TRBJ2-3, with TRBD2 identical over 7 bases. The germline V gene encodes CDR1 MGHDK and CDR2 SYGVNS. The CDR3 loop spans 14 amino acids. Trimming took 6 bases from V and 14 from J; bases not matched to a gene: 17. This chain's CDR3 is CASRPSSGGPNPYF. The CDR3 coding sequence is TGTGCCAGCAGGCCATCTAGCGGAGGTCCCAATCCGTATTTT.

The chain recombines TRBV5-1 with TRBJ2-1, with 12 bases matching TRBD2. Germline CDR1 and CDR2: SGHRS and YFSETQ. V was clipped by 4 bases and J by 6 bases; unmatched bases: 8. The CDR3 totals 16 residues. CDR3 loop: CASSIPTSGRLNEQFF. The CDR3 DNA follows: TGCGCCAGCAGCATACCGACTAGCGGGAGACTCAATGAGCAGTTCTTC.

This chain connects TRBV30 to TRBJ2-5, with 7 bases fitting TRBD1. CDR1 and CDR2 from the germline V gene are GTSNPN and SVGIG (reference sequence). J was trimmed by 3 bases and V by 3 bases; bases with no gene match: 4. The CDR3 spans 13 residues. The CDR3 DNA sequence: TGTGCCTGGAGCCTAGGGGGCGAAGAGACCCAGTACTTC. As protein: CAWSLGGEETQYF.

The genes are TRBV21-1 and TRBJ2-7; the listed D gene, TRBD2, was not tested against the DNA. TRBV21-1 is a pseudogene segment. The CDR3 totals 15 residues. This chain's CDR3 is CASSKAMGGEYEQYF. DNA of the CDR3: TGTGCCAGCAGCAAAGCAATGGGGGGGGAGTACGAGCAGTACTTC.

The DNA of the CDR3 is TGTGCCAGCAGTACAGCCTACGAGCAGTACTTC. This sequence encodes CASSTAYEQYF. The chain uses TRBV28 and TRBJ2-7; D is unresolved. The CDR3 contains 11 residues. CDR1 MDHEN and CDR2 SYDVKM come from the germline V gene. Trimming took 5 bases from V and 2 from J, leaving 4 bases between them.

The chain combines TRBV4-3 with TRBJ2-3; D unclear. This CDR3 has 14 amino acids. CDR1 and CDR2 from the germline V gene are LGHNA and YSLEER. Trimming cost V 0 bases and J 6 bases, with 10 bases left between them. CDR3 region: CASSQDVLSDTQYF. The CDR3 nucleotides are TGCGCCAGCAGCCAAGACGTTCTTTCGGATACGCAGTATTTT.

V and J are TRBV28 and TRBJ2-3; 9 bases match TRBD2. CDR3 length: 15 amino acids. Germline loops: CDR1 MDHEN, CDR2 SYDVKM. V was pared by 6 bases and J by 3 bases, with 7 bases of the junction left unmatched. The DNA of the CDR3 is TGTGCCAGCAGGTCCCGTAGCGGGGGAACAGATACGCAGTATTTT. Protein sequence: CASRSRSGGTDTQYF.

The chain joins TRBV20-1 to TRBJ2-5; a weak D match, TRBD1 (7 bases). The germline CDR1 and CDR2 sequences are DFQATT and SNEGSKA (reference sequence). V was pared by 3 bases and J by 3 bases, with 26 bases between. The CDR3 contains 18 residues. CDR3 region: CSASGGGGRPSGEETQYF. CDR3 DNA sequence: TGCAGTGCTAGTGGAGGGGGCGGGCGCCCCTCCGGTGAAGAGACCCAGTACTTC.

The gene calls are TRBV5-4 and TRBJ1-1; 9 nucleotides line up with TRBD1. Germline-derived CDR1 and CDR2 are SGHNT and YYREEE (reference sequence). This CDR3 has 16 amino acids. V trimming: 4 bases; J trimming: 1 base; junction bases outside the gene matches: 8. CDR3 residues: CASSHGQGRPNTEAFF. The CDR3 DNA reads as TGTGCCAGCAGCCATGGACAGGGGAGGCCGAACACTGAAGCTTTCTTT.

J is TRBJ2-3 and V is TRBV19; D may be TRBD1 (6 bases). Germline loops: CDR1 LNHDA, CDR2 SQIVND (reference sequence). The CDR3 runs 15 residues. Trimming stripped 3 bases from V and 3 bases from J, with 13 bases between. The CDR3 here is CASSILKQGTDTQYF. CDR3 DNA sequence: TGTGCCAGTAGTATTCTCAAACAGGGAACAGATACGCAGTATTTT.

This chain uses TRBV11-2 with TRBJ2-1; 9 bases are a match to TRBD2. V lost 5 bases and J lost 12; bases outside the gene matches: 14. CDR1 is SGHAT, CDR2 FQNNGV, per germline. The CDR3 runs to 15 residues. CDR3 nucleotide sequence: TGTGCCAGCAGCCCCGGGGGACTAGCACCTTATGGGCAGTTCTTC. Its protein product is CASSPGGLAPYGQFF. Looking up the rest from reference TRBV11-2 and TRBJ2-1 gives the full variable domain: EAGVAQSPRYKIIEKRQSVAFWCNPISGHATLYWYQQILGQGPKLLIQFQNNGVVDDSQLPKDRFSAERLKGVDSTLKIQPAKLEDSAVYLCASSPGGLAPYGQFFGPGTRLTVL.

V and J are TRBV7-2 and TRBJ2-2; 8 bases map to TRBD1. The J segment lost 5 bases and the V segment lost 6 bases, leaving 5 bases of the junction unmatched. CDR3 length: 14 residues. Germline CDR1 and CDR2: SGHTA and FQGNSA. CDR3 nucleotide sequence: TGTGCCAGCAGGGTACAGGGGGATACCGGGGAGCTGTTTTTT. It codes for CASRVQGDTGELFF. Drawing the rest from reference TRBV7-2 and TRBJ2-2, the complete variable domain is GAGVSQSPSNKVTEKGKDVELRCDPISGHTALYWYRQSLGQGLEFLIYFQGNSAPDKSGLPSDRFSAERTGGSVSTLTIQRTQQEDSAVYLCASRVQGDTGELFFGEGSRLTVL.

The chain joins TRBV19 to TRBJ2-3, with D tentatively TRBD2 (5 bases). Trimming removed 6 bases at V and 1 base at J, with 17 bases between. CDR1 LNHDA and CDR2 SQIVND come from the germline V gene (reference sequence). The CDR3 length is 16 residues. In DNA, the CDR3 is TGTGCCAGTAGCCGAGAGGACGGGAAACGCACAGATACGCAGTATTTT. Translated: CASSREDGKRTDTQYF.

The chain uses TRBV28 and TRBJ1-5, with a weak D call TRBD1 (5 bases). This CDR3 is built from 16 residues. V lost 4 bases, J lost 0 bases, and 13 bases lay in between. Germline V gene data show CDR1 as MDHEN and CDR2 as SYDVKM. CDR3 sequence reads: CASSSGGQNSNQPQHF. In DNA form, the CDR3 reads TGTGCCAGCAGTTCGGGAGGACAAAATAGCAATCAGCCCCAGCATTTT.

The chain employs TRBV20-1 and TRBJ2-1, with 8 bases aligning to TRBD2. This CDR3 is 15 amino acids long. V was pared by 3 bases and J by 2 bases, with 6 bases of the junction left unmatched. Germline values: CDR1 DFQATT, CDR2 SNEGSKA (reference sequence). The CDR3 loop reads CSASNAGGAYNEQFF. CDR3 DNA: TGCAGTGCTAGTAACGCGGGAGGAGCCTACAATGAGCAGTTCTTC.

The rearrangement links TRBV2 to TRBJ2-2, with D perhaps matching TRBD1 (6 bases). V was clipped by 6 bases and J by 1 base, with 12 bases between them. Germline values: CDR1 SNHLY, CDR2 FYNNEI. This CDR3 comprises 15 residues. The chain's CDR3 is CASRPTGLNTGELFF. The DNA of the CDR3 is TGTGCCAGCAGACCGACAGGACTGAACACCGGGGAGCTGTTTTTT.

The chain joins TRBV2 to TRBJ1-1; D is possibly TRBD1 (5 bases). CDR3 length equals 14 residues. V was trimmed by 4 bases and J by 0 bases, leaving 9 bases between them. Germline V CDR1 and CDR2: SNHLY, FYNNEI. CDR3 sequence: CASSGGVLNTEAFF. CDR3 nucleotides: TGTGCCAGCAGTGGGGGGGTACTGAACACTGAAGCTTTCTTT.

This clone has more than one count but fewer than ten. The CDR3 spells CASSPRQTGEAFF. CDR3 DNA: TGTGCCAGCTCACCCCGACAAACAGGTGAAGCTTTCTTT. The chain links TRBV18 to TRBJ1-1, with D possibly TRBD1 on 5 matching bases. Per germline, CDR1 KGHSH and CDR2 LQKENI. V was cut by 3 bases and J by 7 bases, with 12 bases left in between. This CDR3 is 13 amino acids long.

J is TRBJ2-1 and V is TRBV27, with 7 bases lining up with TRBD1. CDR3 length: 13 amino acids. CDR1 MNHEY and CDR2 SMNVEV come from the germline V gene (reference sequence). V lost 6 bases to trimming and J lost 7 bases; unmatched junction nucleotides: 6. CDR3 amino acids: CASSLQQGNEQFF. The CDR3 DNA reads TGTGCCAGCAGCCTTCAACAGGGGAATGAGCAGTTCTTC.

V usage is TRBV28 and J usage is TRBJ2-7; TRBD2 aligns across 7 bases. CDR1 MDHEN and CDR2 SYDVKM come from the germline V gene. Trimming took 4 bases from V and 7 from J; bases not matched to a gene: 16. The CDR3 totals 16 residues. This CDR3 is CASSSQTSRSYGEQYF. The CDR3 DNA reads TGTGCCAGCAGTTCTCAGACTAGCAGGTCCTATGGGGAGCAGTACTTC.

The CDR3 sequence: CASSFSRGSHQPQHF. In DNA form, the CDR3 reads TGTGCCAGCAGTTTTTCCCGGGGGTCACATCAGCCCCAGCATTTT. V and J are TRBV27 and TRBJ1-5, with a weak D call TRBD1 (5 bases). V shed 3 bases and J shed 5 bases, with 14 bases lying between them. Germline V gene sequence: CDR1 MNHEY, CDR2 SMNVEV (reference sequence). The CDR3 sequence is 15 residues long.